The 27 T cell receptor beta chains below all came from one sample that was sequenced in a study of cytomegalovirus exposure and HLA in healthy donors. Vbeta (60) and Jbeta (13) primers were used in the PCR. Data came from immunoSEQ multiplex PCR; TCRdb stores just in-frame clones and leaves some out. Among 150,000 or so clones listed, roughly four fifths were seen once. The sequencing input was PBMCs. The source is a female donor in good health and CMV-seronegative.

Only a few counts were recorded for this clone. The genes are TRBV27 and TRBJ2-1; a possible D gene is TRBD1 (5 bases). The CDR3 runs to 14 residues. The V end lost 4 bases, the J end lost 3 bases, and 10 bases lay between the germline ends. Per germline, CDR1 MNHEY and CDR2 SMNVEV (reference sequence). As DNA, the CDR3 is TGTGCCAGCAGTTCCAGGGCAGGCTACAATGAGCAGTTCTTC. This encodes CASSSRAGYNEQFF.

This chain connects TRBV27 to TRBJ2-1, with TRBD2 matching 11 bases. The CDR3 covers 15 residues. Germline V gives CDR1 MNHEY, CDR2 SMNVEV (reference sequence). J was trimmed by 5 bases and V by 8 bases; bases with no gene match: 8. The CDR3: CASVAGGLSHNEQFF. Written as DNA, the CDR3 is TGTGCCAGCGTAGCGGGAGGGCTATCGCACAATGAGCAGTTCTTC.

The CDR3 sequence is CASSDPTRLANNEQFF. CDR3 nucleotides: TGTGCCAGCAGTGACCCGACCAGACTAGCCAACAATGAGCAGTTCTTC. V and J are TRBV25-1 and TRBJ2-1, with TRBD2 matching 7 bases. After removal of 3 bases from V and 5 bases from J, the junction contained 10 bases not matched to a gene. The CDR3 spans 16 residues. Germline values: CDR1 MGHDK, CDR2 SYGVNS.

The chain links TRBV7-9 to TRBJ2-7, with D tentatively TRBD2 (6 bases). CDR1 and CDR2 (germline): SEHNR, FQNEAQ (reference sequence). The CDR3 contains 14 residues. V was shortened by 5 bases and J by 0 bases, with 11 bases between the two germline ends. CDR3 protein: CASSPSGRSYEQYF. The CDR3 DNA is TGTGCCAGCAGCCCGAGCGGGCGCTCCTACGAGCAGTACTTC.

On this clone itself: Other DNA sequences in the sample encode the same CDR3. The chain has TRBV6-5 and TRBJ1-1; D is perhaps TRBD1 (5 bases). The CDR3 covers 15 residues. Germline assignment: CDR1 MNHEY and CDR2 SVGAGI. V lost 5 bases, J lost 1 base, and 14 bases lay in between. CDR3 bases: TGTGCCAGCAGTACCCCGGGCAGGGCGAACACTGAAGCTTTCTTT. Its translation is CASSTPGRANTEAFF.

This clone has a handful of counts. A far more abundant clone sits one base away, making this likely a read error. The chain recombines TRBV6-4 with TRBJ2-3, with TRBD1 identical over 8 bases. The junction had 13 bases not matched to a gene; V was cut back by 4 bases and J by 10 bases. This CDR3 spans 15 amino acids. Germline values: CDR1 MRHNA, CDR2 SNTAGT. The CDR3 is CASSAEAGGMDAQYF. The CDR3 nucleotides read TGTGCCAGCAGTGCGGAGGCAGGGGGCATGGATGCGCAGTATTTT.

This rearrangement joins TRBV28 to TRBJ2-2; 8 bases agree with TRBD1. CDR1 is MDHEN and CDR2 is SYDVKM in the germline V gene. The CDR3 runs to 15 residues. The V gene end was trimmed by 7 bases and the J gene end by 4 bases; junction bases not matched to a gene: 8. The CDR3 spells CASNGQGKSTGELFF. The DNA of the CDR3 is TGTGCCAGCAACGGACAGGGAAAGAGCACCGGGGAGCTGTTTTTT.

The V and J genes are TRBV4-2 and TRBJ1-5; D not certain. The CDR3 extends over 13 amino acids. The germline gives CDR1 LGHNA, CDR2 YNFKEQ. V lost 0 bases and J lost 13, with 13 bases in between. CDR3 loop: CASSQDSRSRQHF. CDR3 DNA sequence: TGTGCCAGCAGCCAAGATTCGCGGTCTAGACAGCATTTT.

This chain connects TRBV7-9 to TRBJ2-1; possibly TRBD1 for D (6 bases). Germline CDR1 SEHNR, CDR2 FQNEAQ (reference sequence). The CDR3 contains 15 residues. Trimming removed 5 bases at V and 1 base at J, with 12 bases between. For the CDR3, the DNA is TGTGCCAGCAGCCTCCGGGACACTTCCTACAATGAGCAGTTCTTC. This encodes CASSLRDTSYNEQFF.

This sequence joins TRBV6-1 and TRBJ1-2; D may be TRBD1 (6 bases). CDR3 size: 15 residues. Trimming removed 2 bases at V and 6 bases at J, with 16 bases between. Germline CDR1 and CDR2: MNHNS and SASEGT. In DNA form, the CDR3 reads TGTGCCAGCAGTGAAACTAACAGGGTCGGGGATGGCTACACCTTC. This codes for CASSETNRVGDGYTF.

The V call is TRBV19, the J call TRBJ2-7; 7 nucleotides agree with TRBD1. The CDR3 is 15 residues long. CDR1 is LNHDA, CDR2 SQIVND, per germline (reference sequence). After removal of 5 bases from V and 6 bases from J, the junction contained 13 bases not matched to a gene. In DNA, the CDR3 is TGTGCCAGTAGTCCATCCTCGACAGGGTTCCTCGAGCAGTACTTC. It is translated as CASSPSSTGFLEQYF.

The chain is built from TRBV4-2 and TRBJ1-6; 8 bases line up with TRBD1. The germline gives CDR1 LGHNA, CDR2 YNFKEQ. The CDR3 loop spans 18 amino acids. The V and J ends lost 3 bases and 0 bases, in that order; junction bases with no gene match: 7. The DNA for the CDR3 is TGTGCCAGCAGCCAGCTCGGGACAGGCAGCTCCTATAATTCACCCCTCCACTTT. This gives the protein CASSQLGTGSSYNSPLHF.

The chain links TRBV29-1 to TRBJ2-1, with D possibly matching TRBD1 (6 bases). Germline V lookup: CDR1 SQVTM, CDR2 ANQGSEA. CDR3 length: 14 amino acids. Between the trimmed V and J ends, which lost 4 bases and 4 bases, there was a span of 14 bases. CDR3 bases: TGCAGCGTTGCAGGGGCTTTTACTTACAATGAGCAGTTCTTC. Protein sequence: CSVAGAFTYNEQFF.

This chain joins TRBV6-6 and TRBJ2-7; 8 bases match TRBD1. With V trimmed by 4 bases and J by 6 bases, 8 bases remained unmatched. The germline V gene has CDR1 MNHNY and CDR2 SVGAGI (reference sequence). This CDR3 contains 14 residues. The CDR3 coding sequence is TGTGCCAGCAGTTCGTCCGGGACAGGCCTCGAGCAGTACTTC. Encoded protein: CASSSSGTGLEQYF.

This chain uses TRBV11-2 with TRBJ1-2, with D hard to call. V gave up 5 bases and J gave up 8 bases, with 12 bases separating them. The CDR3 loop spans 12 amino acids. The germline V gene encodes CDR1 SGHAT and CDR2 FQNNGV. For the CDR3, the DNA is TGTGCCAGCAGCCCGTTTAAAGCGGGCTACACCTTC. Its translation is CASSPFKAGYTF.

V usage is TRBV11-2 and J usage is TRBJ2-7, with 9 bases identical to TRBD2. The CDR3 has 14 residues. Germline V gene lookup returns CDR1 SGHAT and CDR2 FQNNGV. V lost 5 bases and J lost 2; bases outside the gene matches: 4. This chain's CDR3 is CASSQTSGPYEQYF. CDR3 in DNA: TGTGCCAGCAGCCAGACTAGCGGACCCTACGAGCAGTACTTC.

This clone appeared a few times. This sequence joins TRBV6-5 and TRBJ2-7; 9 bases are shared with TRBD1. J was trimmed by 6 bases and V by 2 bases; bases with no gene match: 5. Looked up from germline, CDR1 is MNHEY and CDR2 is SVGAGI. This CDR3 contains 14 residues. This chain's CDR3 is CASSYTGGSREQYF. The CDR3 coding sequence is TGTGCCAGCAGTTACACAGGGGGCTCTCGCGAGCAGTACTTC.

This clone was seen only a few times. The chain employs TRBV2 and TRBJ1-1; D perhaps matches TRBD1 (5 bases). The CDR3 covers 16 residues. V dropped 6 bases and J dropped 4 bases, with 21 bases sitting between them. Germline CDR1 reads SNHLY; CDR2 reads FYNNEI. CDR3 region: CASSHRVGGLGTEAFF. The CDR3 coding sequence is TGTGCCAGCAGCCATAGGGTGGGGGGGTTGGGCACTGAAGCTTTCTTT.

Comment on this clone: Lacking the conserved final phenylalanine or tryptophan, this CDR3 likely reflects a read error. V and J are TRBV28 and TRBJ2-6; D remains ambiguous. CDR1 is MDHEN and CDR2 is SYDVKM in the germline V gene. V was clipped by 6 bases and J by 0 bases, with 9 bases between them. This CDR3 has 15 amino acids. The CDR3 DNA reads as TGTGCCAGCAGCCACTGGACCTCTGGGGCCAACGTCCTGACTTTA. Its protein product is CASSHWTSGANVLTL.

This chain links TRBV27 with TRBJ2-7; 8 bases are shared with TRBD2. Germline V lookup: CDR1 MNHEY, CDR2 SMNVEV (reference sequence). Germline trimming cut 6 bases from V and 1 base from J; bases unmatched to any gene: 11. This CDR3 spans 16 amino acids. The CDR3 sequence is CASRSNPGLGSYEQYF. DNA of the CDR3: TGTGCCAGCAGGTCAAATCCGGGACTAGGTTCCTACGAGCAGTACTTC.

CDR3 residues: CASSQSEREAFF. The CDR3 DNA follows: TGTGCCAGCAGCCAGTCAGAGCGAGAAGCTTTCTTT. The rearrangement joins TRBV7-9 to TRBJ1-1; D is unclear. This CDR3 spans 12 amino acids. Germline-derived CDR1 and CDR2 are SEHNR and FQNEAQ (reference sequence). The V gene lost 5 bases and the J gene lost 8 bases, with 12 bases spanning the gap.

The V and J genes are TRBV20-1 and TRBJ1-2; tentatively, D is TRBD1 (5 bases). CDR1 and CDR2 from the germline V gene are DFQATT and SNEGSKA (reference sequence). This CDR3 is built from 10 residues. The CDR3 region has the DNA TGCGGAGGGGCAAACTATGGCTACACCTTC. It specifies CGGANYGYTF.

In its sample, this clone was seen a few times. The chain is built from TRBV11-2 and TRBJ2-1; 8 bases match TRBD2. This CDR3 is built from 15 residues. The V and J ends lost 5 bases and 2 bases, in that order; junction bases with no gene match: 5. Germline values: CDR1 SGHAT, CDR2 FQNNGV. This CDR3 is CASSPGRGPYNEQFF. The CDR3 nucleotides are TGTGCCAGCAGCCCCGGGAGGGGACCCTACAATGAGCAGTTCTTC.

The chain carries TRBV18 and TRBJ1-1, with D maybe TRBD1 (5 bases). V was pared by 3 bases and J by 4 bases, with 15 bases between. The CDR3 covers 15 residues. Looked up from germline, CDR1 is KGHSH and CDR2 is LQKENI. The CDR3 is CASSPTGERGTEAFF. The CDR3 nucleotides are TGTGCCAGCTCACCGACGGGGGAAAGGGGCACTGAAGCTTTCTTT.

The rearrangement uses TRBV11-2 and TRBJ1-6; 11 nucleotides agree with TRBD1. From germline, CDR1 is SGHAT and CDR2 FQNNGV. The V and J ends lost 5 bases and 9 bases, in that order; junction bases with no gene match: 3. The CDR3 consists of 14 residues. The CDR3 DNA sequence: TGTGCCAGCAGCCTAGGGACAGGGGGTTCACCCCTCCACTTT. Protein sequence: CASSLGTGGSPLHF.

The J gene is TRBJ1-5, the V gene TRBV6-1; D remains unclear. Germline CDR1 and CDR2: MNHNS and SASEGT. The CDR3 loop spans 14 amino acids. The DNA of the CDR3 is TGTGCTCTGGAGGCAGCCGCTAGCAATCAGCCCCAGCATTTT. As protein: CALEAAASNQPQHF.

V gene TRBV7-9 combines with J gene TRBJ1-2; 10 bases fit TRBD1. Trimming took 1 base from V and 7 from J; bases not matched to a gene: 3. This CDR3 is built from 14 residues. From germline, CDR1 is SEHNR and CDR2 FQNEAQ (reference sequence). The CDR3 sequence is CASSLGGQGSGYTF. The CDR3 DNA is TGTGCCAGCAGCTTAGGGGGACAGGGGTCTGGCTACACCTTC. The variable domain in full, with the rest retrieved from reference TRBV7-9 and TRBJ1-2, is DTGVSQNPRHKITKRGQNVTFRCDPISEHNRLYWYRQTLGQGPEFLTYFQNEAQLEKSRLLSDRFSAERPKGSFSTLEIQRTEQGDSAMYLCASSLGGQGSGYTFGSGTRLTVV.